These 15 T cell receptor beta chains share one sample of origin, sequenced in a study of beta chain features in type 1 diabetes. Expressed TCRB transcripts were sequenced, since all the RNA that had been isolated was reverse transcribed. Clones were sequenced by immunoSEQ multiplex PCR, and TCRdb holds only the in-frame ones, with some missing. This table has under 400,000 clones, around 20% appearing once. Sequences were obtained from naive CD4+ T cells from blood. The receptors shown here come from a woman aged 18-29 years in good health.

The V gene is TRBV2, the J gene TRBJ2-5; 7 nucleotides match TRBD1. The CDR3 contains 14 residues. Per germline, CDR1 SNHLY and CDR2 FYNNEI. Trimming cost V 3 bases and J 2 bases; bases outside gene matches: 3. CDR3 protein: CASSETGQQETQYF. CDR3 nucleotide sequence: TGTGCCAGCAGTGAGACGGGACAGCAAGAGACCCAGTACTTC.

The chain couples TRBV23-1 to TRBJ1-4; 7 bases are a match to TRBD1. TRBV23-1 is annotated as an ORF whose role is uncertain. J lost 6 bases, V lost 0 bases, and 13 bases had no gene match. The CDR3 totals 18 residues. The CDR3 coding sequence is TGCGCCAGCAGTCAATCGAAGGACAGGATCCCATCGGATGAAAAACTGTTTTTT. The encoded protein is CASSQSKDRIPSDEKLFF.

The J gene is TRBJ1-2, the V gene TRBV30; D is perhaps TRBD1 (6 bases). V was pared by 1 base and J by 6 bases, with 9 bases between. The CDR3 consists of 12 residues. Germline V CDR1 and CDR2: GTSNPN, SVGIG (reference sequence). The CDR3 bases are TGTGCCTGGAGTGGGGGGCTAAATGGCTACACCTTC. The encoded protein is CAWSGGLNGYTF.

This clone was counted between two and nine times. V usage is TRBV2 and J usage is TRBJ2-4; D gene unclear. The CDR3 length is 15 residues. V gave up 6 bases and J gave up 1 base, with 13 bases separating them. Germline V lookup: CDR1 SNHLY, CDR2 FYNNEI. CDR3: CASSSLTWAKNIQYF. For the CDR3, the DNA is TGTGCCAGCAGCTCACTTACCTGGGCCAAAAACATTCAGTACTTC. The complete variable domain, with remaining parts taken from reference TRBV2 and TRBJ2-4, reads EPEVTQTPSHQVTQMGQEVILRCVPISNHLYFYWYRQILGQKVEFLVSFYNNEISEKSEIFDDQFSVERPDGSNFTLKIRSTKLEDSAMYFCASSSLTWAKNIQYFGAGTRLSVL.

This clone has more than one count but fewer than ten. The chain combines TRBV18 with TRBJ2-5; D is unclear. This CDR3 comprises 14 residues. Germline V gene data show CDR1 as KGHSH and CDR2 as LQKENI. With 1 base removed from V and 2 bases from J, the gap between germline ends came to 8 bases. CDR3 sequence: CASSPRLEQETQYF. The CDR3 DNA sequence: TGTGCCAGCTCACCACGACTGGAGCAAGAGACCCAGTACTTC.

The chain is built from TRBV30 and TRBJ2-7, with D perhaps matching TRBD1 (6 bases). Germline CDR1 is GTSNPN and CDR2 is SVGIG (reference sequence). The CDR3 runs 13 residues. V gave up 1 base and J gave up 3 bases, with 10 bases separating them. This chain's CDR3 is CAWSGEGGYEQYF. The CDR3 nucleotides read TGTGCCTGGAGTGGAGAAGGGGGCTACGAGCAGTACTTC.

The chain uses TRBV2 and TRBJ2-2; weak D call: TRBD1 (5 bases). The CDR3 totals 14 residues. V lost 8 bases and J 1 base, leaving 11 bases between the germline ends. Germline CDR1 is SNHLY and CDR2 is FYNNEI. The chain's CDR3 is CASGAGVNTGELFF. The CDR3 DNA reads TGTGCCAGCGGGGCTGGGGTGAACACCGGGGAGCTGTTTTTT.

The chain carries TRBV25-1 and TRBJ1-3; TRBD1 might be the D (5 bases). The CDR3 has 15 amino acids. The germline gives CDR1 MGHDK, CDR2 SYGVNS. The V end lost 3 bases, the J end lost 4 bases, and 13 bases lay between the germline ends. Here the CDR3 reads CASSDLGRAGNTIYF. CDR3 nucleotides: TGTGCCAGCAGTGACCTAGGCAGGGCCGGAAACACCATATATTTT.

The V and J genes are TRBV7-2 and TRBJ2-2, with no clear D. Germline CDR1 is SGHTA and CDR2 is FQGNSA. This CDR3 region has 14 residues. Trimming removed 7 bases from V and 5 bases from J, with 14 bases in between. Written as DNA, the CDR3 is TGTGCCAGCACCCCCTTAATGAGGACCGGGGAGCTGTTTTTT. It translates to CASTPLMRTGELFF. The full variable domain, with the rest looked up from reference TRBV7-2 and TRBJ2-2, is GAGVSQSPSNKVTEKGKDVELRCDPISGHTALYWYRQSLGQGLEFLIYFQGNSAPDKSGLPSDRFSAERTGGSVSTLTIQRTQQEDSAVYLCASTPLMRTGELFFGEGSRLTVL.

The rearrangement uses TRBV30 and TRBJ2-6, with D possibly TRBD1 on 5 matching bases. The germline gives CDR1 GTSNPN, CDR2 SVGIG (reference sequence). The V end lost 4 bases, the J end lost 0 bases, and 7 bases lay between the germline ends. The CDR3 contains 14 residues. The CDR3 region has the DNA TGTGCCTGGACCACAGGCTCTGGGGCCAACGTCCTGACTTTC. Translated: CAWTTGSGANVLTF.

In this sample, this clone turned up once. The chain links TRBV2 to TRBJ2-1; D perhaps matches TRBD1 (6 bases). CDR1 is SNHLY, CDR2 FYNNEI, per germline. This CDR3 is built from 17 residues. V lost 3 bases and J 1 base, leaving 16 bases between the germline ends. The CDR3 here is CASSEGAGIESYNEQFF. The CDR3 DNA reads TGTGCCAGCAGTGAGGGGGCAGGGATCGAATCCTACAATGAGCAGTTCTTC.

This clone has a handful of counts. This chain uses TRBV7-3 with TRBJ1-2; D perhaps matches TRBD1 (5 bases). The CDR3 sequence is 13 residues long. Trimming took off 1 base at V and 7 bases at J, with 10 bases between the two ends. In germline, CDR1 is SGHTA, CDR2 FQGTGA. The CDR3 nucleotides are TGTGCCAGCAGCTTAAGTCAGGGTGGTGGCTACACCTTC. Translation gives CASSLSQGGGYTF.

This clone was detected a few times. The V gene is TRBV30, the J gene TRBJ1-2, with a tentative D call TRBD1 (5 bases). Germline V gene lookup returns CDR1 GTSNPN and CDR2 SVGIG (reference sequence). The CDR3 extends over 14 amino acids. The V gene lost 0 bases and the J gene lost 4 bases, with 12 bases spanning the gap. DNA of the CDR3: TGTGCCTGGAGTGTACAGGCACAGGTCTATGGCTACACCTTC. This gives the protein CAWSVQAQVYGYTF.

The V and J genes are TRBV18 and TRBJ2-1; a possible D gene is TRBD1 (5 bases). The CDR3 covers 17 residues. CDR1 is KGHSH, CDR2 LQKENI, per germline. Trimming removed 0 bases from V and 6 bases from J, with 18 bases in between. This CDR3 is CASSPPGLGTGRNEQFF. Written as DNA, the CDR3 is TGTGCCAGCTCACCACCGGGTTTGGGAACAGGTCGCAATGAGCAGTTCTTC.

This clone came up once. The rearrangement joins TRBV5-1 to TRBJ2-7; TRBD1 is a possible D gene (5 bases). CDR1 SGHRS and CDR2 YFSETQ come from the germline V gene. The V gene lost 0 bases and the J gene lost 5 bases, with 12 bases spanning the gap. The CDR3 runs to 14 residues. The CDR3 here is CASSLVETVHEQYF. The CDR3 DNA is TGCGCCAGCAGCTTGGTGGAGACAGTCCACGAGCAGTACTTC.